This record concerns one T cell receptor (beta chain) sequence. This sample was taken from a study of blood T cell repertoires in COVID-19. Study overall: Sites across the United States, Italy and Spain contributed samples from acute and convalescent COVID-19. In each case, the material was cDNA or gDNA derived from T cells, B-cell-depleted T cells, or PBMCs.

Original data processing: Reference gene primer amplification yielded estimated nucleated cell counts. Using immunoSEQ multiplex PCR, the repertoire was profiled, and TCRdb retains in-frame clones only, with some absent. D and trimming were read from the DNA, whereas the V and J calls and clone size are those reported in that table. Seen here are 200,000 or so clones, under 85% observed once, and the top ten hold about 6.5%. The CDR3 spans 12 residues. V was trimmed by 5 bases and J by 6 bases, leaving 11 bases between them. Germline CDR1 and CDR2: SGHNT and YYREEE (reference sequence). The sequenced sample was peripheral blood. The chain recombines TRBV5-4 with TRBJ1-2; D gene ambiguous. This clonotype originated in a woman in her forties with acute or convalescent COVID-19. The CDR3: CASRYPGNGYTF. The CDR3, as DNA: TGTGCCAGCAGGTATCCCGGGAATGGCTACACCTTC.